This entry lists 7 T cell receptor beta chains sequenced from one sample in a study of glioma-infiltrating T cells after dendritic cell vaccination. This sample's time point: after dendritic cell vaccination, including at tumor progression/relapse. Some clones are missing from TCRdb's copy, which holds only in-frame ones; the method was immunoSEQ multiplex PCR. Here the sample spans around 87,000 clones, roughly four fifths being singletons. The sequences come from blood, collected after dendritic cell vaccination. These TCRs come from a human donor with glioblastoma.

The V and J genes are TRBV7-9 and TRBJ2-1; 7 bases agree with TRBD1. The CDR3 sequence is 15 residues long. The J segment lost 6 bases and the V segment lost 7 bases, leaving 12 bases of the junction unmatched. Per germline, CDR1 SEHNR and CDR2 FQNEAQ (reference sequence). CDR3 amino acids: CASTRGGLEGNEQFF. CDR3 nucleotide sequence: TGTGCCAGCACCCGAGGGGGCCTCGAGGGCAATGAGCAGTTCTTC.

The chain combines TRBV5-6 with TRBJ1-2; no definite D call. This CDR3 is built from 12 residues. Looked up from germline, CDR1 is SGHDT and CDR2 is YYEEEE. V was trimmed by 1 base and J by 8 bases, leaving 9 bases between them. The CDR3 reads CASSLQNEGYTF. The DNA of the CDR3 is TGTGCCAGCAGCTTGCAAAACGAGGGCTACACCTTC.

V is TRBV6-1 and J is TRBJ1-1; 7 bases fit TRBD1. Trimming at V came to 1 base and at J to 1 base, leaving 3 bases not matched to a gene. This CDR3 contains 15 residues. CDR1 and CDR2 from the germline V gene are MNHNS and SASEGT. The CDR3 region is CASSEGTGENTEAFF. The DNA of the CDR3 is TGTGCCAGCAGTGAAGGGACAGGAGAGAACACTGAAGCTTTCTTT.

The chain recombines TRBV29-1 with TRBJ1-1, with 9 bases matching TRBD1. Germline V gene lookup returns CDR1 SQVTM and CDR2 ANQGSEA. V trimming: 6 bases; J trimming: 5 bases; junction bases outside the gene matches: 7. The CDR3 totals 13 residues. The CDR3 DNA reads as TGCAGCGTCCCGGACAGGGGCTATACTGAAGCTTTCTTT. Protein product: CSVPDRGYTEAFF.

This clone was seen more than once but under ten times. The chain has TRBV5-4 and TRBJ2-1; TRBD2 might be the D (5 bases). V dropped 4 bases and J dropped 7 bases, with 12 bases sitting between them. This CDR3 is 13 amino acids long. Germline V CDR1 and CDR2: SGHNT, YYREEE (reference sequence). DNA of the CDR3: TGTGCCAGCAGCCTCCCCCCGGGAAATGAGCAGTTCTTC. It encodes CASSLPPGNEQFF.

V gene TRBV5-6 combines with J gene TRBJ1-2; D ambiguous. Deletions cut 0 bases from V and 11 bases from J, with 17 bases between. CDR1 SGHDT and CDR2 YYEEEE come from the germline V gene. This CDR3 contains 14 residues. CDR3 bases: TGTGCCAGCAGCTTGGCGTCTGGGTTAAGCGGATACACCTTC. Translation: CASSLASGLSGYTF.

The chain uses TRBV19 and TRBJ2-7; 8 positions agree with TRBD2. J gave up 6 bases and V 7 bases, and 14 bases lay outside the gene matches. The germline V gene encodes CDR1 LNHDA and CDR2 SQIVND (reference sequence). This CDR3 region has 15 residues. This CDR3 is CASTPLGGGSGEQYF. In nucleotides, the CDR3 is TGTGCCAGTACCCCCCTCGGCGGGGGGTCCGGCGAGCAGTACTTC.